This T cell receptor (beta chain) was sequenced for a study of blood T cells in healthy people across ages. Sample-barcoded 5' priming and a J-beta primer mix drove a second PCR of 7 to 11 cycles. TCRdb passed the 5' RACE reads through MiXCR, listing each CDR3 protein once. The data contain some 1.8 million distinct CDR3 sequences, roughly two fifths of them singletons. The sequenced sample was blood. This clonotype originated in a human donor in good health.

The CDR3 protein is CASTPNAGEETQYF. The CDR3 nucleotides are TGTGCCAGCACGCCAAATGCGGGGGAAGAGACCCAGTACTTC. The V call is TRBV12-3 or TRBV12-4, the J call TRBJ2-5; 7 positions agree with TRBD2. Trimming removed 7 bases from V and 3 bases from J; junction bases left unmatched: 8. CDR3 size: 14 residues.